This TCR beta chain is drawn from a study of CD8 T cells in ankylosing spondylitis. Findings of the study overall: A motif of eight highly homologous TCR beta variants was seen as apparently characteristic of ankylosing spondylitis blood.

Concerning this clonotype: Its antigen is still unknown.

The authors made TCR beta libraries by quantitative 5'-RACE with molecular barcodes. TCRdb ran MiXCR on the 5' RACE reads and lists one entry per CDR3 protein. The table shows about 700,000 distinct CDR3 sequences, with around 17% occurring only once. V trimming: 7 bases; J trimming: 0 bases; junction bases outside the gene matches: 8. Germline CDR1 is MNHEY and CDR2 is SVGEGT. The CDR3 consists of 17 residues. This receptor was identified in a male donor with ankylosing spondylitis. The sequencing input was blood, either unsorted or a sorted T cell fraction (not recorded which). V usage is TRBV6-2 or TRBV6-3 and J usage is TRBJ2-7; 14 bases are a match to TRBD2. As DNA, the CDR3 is TGTGCCAGCATGGGACTAGCGGGAGAGGCCCACTCCTACGAGCAGTACTTC. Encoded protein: CASMGLAGEAHSYEQYF.